The TCR beta chain under discussion was sequenced for a study of cytomegalovirus exposure and HLA in healthy donors. Background on the study: A subsequent analysis stated that the 120 validation repertoires were run on the same platform as the roughly 670 first-cohort repertoires.

The table came from immunoSEQ multiplex PCR; TCRdb's copy has only in-frame clones and leaves some out. The sample holds 95,000 to 150,000 clones, 70% to 90% seen once. V was clipped by 0 bases and J by 3 bases, with 17 bases between them. The CDR3 is 17 residues long. CDR1 is SGHRS and CDR2 is YFSETQ in the germline V gene. This clone appeared a few times. The genes are TRBV5-1 and TRBJ2-3, with a tentative D call TRBD1 (5 bases). The source of this sequence is a woman between 18 and 29 years old in good health and CMV-seronegative. Sequenced: PBMCs. The CDR3 loop reads CASSLEGPTARTDTQYF. CDR3 DNA sequence: TGCGCCAGCAGCTTGGAGGGGCCCACTGCGCGAACAGATACGCAGTATTTT.